This T cell receptor beta chain was captured in a study of identical twins. This clonotype has just a few counts. TCRdb fed the 5' RACE reads into MiXCR, producing one record per CDR3 protein. Of some 500,000 distinct CDR3 sequences listed, less than 25% are singletons. The CDR3 length is 15 residues. The J segment lost 4 bases and the V segment lost 6 bases, leaving 8 bases of the junction unmatched. The same specimen was also included in a second study, on T cells expressing NK-cell markers. That source notes: It was from sorted CD3+CD56+NKG2C+, CD3+CD56+NKG2C- and CD3+CD56-NKG2C+ T cells that TCR beta repertoires came.

Sequencing was performed on CD4+ T cells sorted from blood. The rearrangement uses TRBV12-3 or TRBV12-4 and TRBJ2-2; 7 positions match TRBD2. This TCR derives from a woman aged 18-35 years in good health. As DNA, the CDR3 is TGTGCCAGCAGCTGGCGGGAGAAGGCCACCGGGGAGCTGTTTTTT. As protein: CASSWREKATGELFF.